This passage covers 20 T cell receptor beta chains from one sample sequenced in a study of radiotherapy plus CTLA-4 blockade in lung cancer. Sequencing used immunoSEQ multiplex PCR; TCRdb keeps in-frame clones, though not all of them. Of roughly 50,000 clones in the sample, 70% to 90% were seen once. The sample was peripheral blood, taken from a patient treated with radiotherapy plus ipilimumab. Every receptor here comes from a human donor with non-small cell lung cancer whose response to radiotherapy plus ipilimumab could not be evaluated.

V is TRBV6-1 and J is TRBJ2-6, with D tentatively TRBD2 (6 bases). The germline CDR1 and CDR2 sequences are MNHNS and SASEGT. This CDR3 region has 18 residues. V was trimmed by 2 bases and J by 0 bases, leaving 14 bases between them. CDR3 coding DNA: TGTGCCAGCAGTGAACCGGGACTCCTTCTCTCTGGGGCCAACGTCCTGACTTTC. This translates into CASSEPGLLLSGANVLTF.

The gene calls are TRBV5-1 and TRBJ2-1; D possibly corresponds to TRBD1 (6 bases). V was cut by 0 bases and J by 2 bases, with 9 bases left in between. Germline CDR1 SGHRS, CDR2 YFSETQ. The CDR3 is 15 amino acids. The CDR3 region is CASSLVQGAYNEQFF. The CDR3 DNA reads as TGCGCCAGCAGCTTGGTACAGGGCGCCTACAATGAGCAGTTCTTC.

The genes are TRBV12-5 and TRBJ1-2; D perhaps matches TRBD1 (5 bases). Germline V gene lookup returns CDR1 LGHNT and CDR2 FRNRAP. V was clipped by 3 bases and J by 5 bases, with 10 bases between them. The length of the CDR3 is 13 residues. The CDR3, as DNA: TGTGCTAGTGGTTTCGACAGCCGATATGGCTACACCTTC. Translation: CASGFDSRYGYTF. Complete variable domain (other parts from reference TRBV12-5 and TRBJ1-2): DARVTQTPRHKVTEMGQEVTMRCQPILGHNTVFWYRQTMMQGLELLAYFRNRAPLDDSGMPKDRFSAEMPDATLATLKIQPSEPRDSAVYFCASGFDSRYGYTFGSGTRLTVV.

V usage is TRBV5-4 and J usage is TRBJ2-5; 7 bases are a match to TRBD2. This CDR3 has 19 amino acids. CDR1 is SGHNT, CDR2 YYREEE, per germline (reference sequence). Trimming cost V 0 bases and J 5 bases; bases outside gene matches: 19. Here the CDR3 reads CASSLGGGLAAISSETQYF. CDR3 in DNA: TGTGCCAGCAGCTTGGGAGGCGGGCTAGCGGCCATTTCAAGTGAGACCCAGTACTTC. Filled out from reference TRBV5-4 and TRBJ2-5, the complete variable domain reads ETGVTQSPTHLIKTRGQQVTLRCSSQSGHNTVSWYQQALGQGPQFIFQYYREEENGRGNFPPRFSGLQFPNYSSELNVNALELDDSALYLCASSLGGGLAAISSETQYFGPGTRLLVL.

The V gene is TRBV11-2, the J gene TRBJ2-7; possible D gene TRBD2, 7 bases. Germline V gene lookup returns CDR1 SGHAT and CDR2 FQNNGV. This CDR3 region has 15 residues. V was cut by 7 bases and J by 3 bases, with 19 bases left in between. The CDR3 here is CASTPLGGGRYEQYF. CDR3 nucleotide sequence: TGTGCCAGCACCCCGCTGGGAGGGGGGCGCTACGAGCAGTACTTC. The whole variable domain, remainder taken from reference TRBV11-2 and TRBJ2-7, is EAGVAQSPRYKIIEKRQSVAFWCNPISGHATLYWYQQILGQGPKLLIQFQNNGVVDDSQLPKDRFSAERLKGVDSTLKIQPAKLEDSAVYLCASTPLGGGRYEQYFGPGTRLTVT.

The chain employs TRBV7-2 and TRBJ1-2; tentatively, D is TRBD1 (6 bases). Trimming removed 4 bases at V and 3 bases at J, with 12 bases between. CDR3 length: 14 residues. Germline V gene data show CDR1 as SGHTA and CDR2 as FQGNSA. CDR3 bases: TGTGCCAGCAGCTCACGGGAGGGGGACTATGGCTACACCTTC. Translation gives CASSSREGDYGYTF.

The CDR3 spells CASSIGRVNTEAFF. CDR3 coding DNA: TGTGCCAGTAGTATTGGCAGGGTGAACACTGAAGCTTTCTTT. V is TRBV19 and J is TRBJ1-1; weak D call: TRBD1 (5 bases). V was trimmed by 3 bases and J by 0 bases, leaving 8 bases between them. Germline CDR1 is LNHDA and CDR2 is SQIVND (reference sequence). The CDR3 is 14 residues long.

By sample share, this clone is medium-sized. The chain uses TRBV7-9 and TRBJ2-7, with D uncertain. Germline CDR1 reads SEHNR; CDR2 reads FQNEAQ (reference sequence). This CDR3 comprises 15 residues. Trimming cost V 3 bases and J 0 bases, with 12 bases left between them. The CDR3 region has the DNA TGTGCCAGCAGCTTCCGTCAGGATCCCTCCTACGAGCAGTACTTC. Translating it yields CASSFRQDPSYEQYF.

The chain combines TRBV6-1 with TRBJ2-1, with a weak D call TRBD1 (6 bases). Trimming removed 6 bases from V and 6 bases from J, with 12 bases in between. The CDR3 has 13 amino acids. Germline V CDR1 and CDR2: MNHNS, SASEGT. CDR3 amino acids: CASRMDSPNEQFF. The CDR3 coding sequence is TGTGCCAGCAGGATGGACAGTCCCAATGAGCAGTTCTTC.

The chain uses TRBV19 and TRBJ2-1, with D possibly being TRBD2 (6 bases). The CDR3 totals 13 residues. V dropped 8 bases and J dropped 8 bases, with 16 bases sitting between them. The germline gives CDR1 LNHDA, CDR2 SQIVND (reference sequence). CDR3 amino acids: CASAPEGIYEQFF. The DNA for the CDR3 is TGTGCCAGTGCACCGGAGGGGATCTATGAGCAGTTCTTC.

The chain joins TRBV6-5 to TRBJ2-3, with TRBD1 matching 7 bases. Unmatched junction bases numbered 8, after V lost 4 bases and J lost 7 bases. Germline V gene data show CDR1 as MNHEY and CDR2 as SVGAGI. The CDR3 covers 14 residues. The CDR3 coding sequence is TGTGCCAGCAGTTCCCTCACAGGGGTAAATACGCAGTATTTT. Translated: CASSSLTGVNTQYF.

This chain joins TRBV7-9 and TRBJ1-1; no firm D call. With 4 bases removed from V and 2 bases from J, the gap between germline ends came to 8 bases. Germline lookup yields CDR1 SEHNR and CDR2 FQNEAQ (reference sequence). This CDR3 has 13 residues. This chain's CDR3 is CASSSGINTEAFF. The CDR3, as DNA: TGTGCCAGCAGCTCGGGGATAAACACTGAAGCTTTCTTT.

This clone was seen just once. The genes are TRBV7-9 and TRBJ2-1; 7 nucleotides line up with TRBD1. Looked up from germline, CDR1 is SEHNR and CDR2 is FQNEAQ (reference sequence). The CDR3 is 13 residues long. V was clipped by 4 bases and J by 9 bases; unmatched bases: 6. The CDR3 loop reads CASSSTGSGEQFF. The CDR3 bases are TGTGCCAGCAGCTCGACAGGGTCGGGTGAGCAGTTCTTC.

The CDR3 nucleotides are TGTGCCAGCAGCTTTAGTCCGGGGTCCCAAGAGACCCAGTACTTC. Its translation is CASSFSPGSQETQYF. The J gene is TRBJ2-5, the V gene TRBV11-2, with D possibly being TRBD2 (5 bases). CDR1 and CDR2 (germline): SGHAT, FQNNGV. V lost 3 bases to trimming and J lost 1 base, with 12 bases between them. The length of the CDR3 is 15 residues.

This chain connects TRBV7-9 to TRBJ2-7, with D maybe TRBD1 (6 bases). V lost 8 bases to trimming and J lost 6 bases, with 17 bases between them. CDR3 length: 13 residues. From germline, CDR1 is SEHNR and CDR2 FQNEAQ (reference sequence). Here the CDR3 DNA reads TGTGCCAGCGATCGGGCCGCAGGGGTCGAGCAGTACTTC. This gives the protein CASDRAAGVEQYF.

The genes are TRBV10-2 and TRBJ2-7, with 7 bases matching TRBD1. Trimming cost V 1 base and J 3 bases; bases outside gene matches: 6. CDR3 length equals 15 residues. Germline-derived CDR1 and CDR2 are WSHSY and SAAADI. The CDR3 sequence: CASSEWGAGGYEQYF. The CDR3 DNA follows: TGCGCCAGCAGTGAGTGGGGCGCAGGGGGCTACGAGCAGTACTTC.

The genes are TRBV4-1 and TRBJ2-7; 7 bases agree with TRBD1. Per germline, CDR1 MGHRA and CDR2 YSYEKL. This CDR3 has 15 residues. Trimming took 4 bases from V and 3 from J; bases not matched to a gene: 9. DNA for the CDR3: TGCGCCAGCAGCCTTGGGACAGAGGTTTACTACGAGCAGTACTTC. Translated, it gives CASSLGTEVYYEQYF.

This rearrangement joins TRBV19 to TRBJ1-5; D unclear. Germline assignment: CDR1 LNHDA and CDR2 SQIVND (reference sequence). This CDR3 has 15 amino acids. V was pared by 6 bases and J by 0 bases, with 12 bases between. The CDR3 region has the DNA TGTGCCAGTAGCCCCTCGATCTATAGCAATCAGCCCCAGCATTTT. Its translation is CASSPSIYSNQPQHF.

This clone was counted once. The junction does not match germline at one end; this may be a read error. This chain's CDR3 is CASSYYYVQYF. In DNA form, the CDR3 reads TGTGCCAGCAGTTATTACTACGTGCAGTACTTC. The rearrangement uses TRBV6-5 and TRBJ2-7; D not certain. CDR3 length: 11 residues. Germline V gene data show CDR1 as MNHEY and CDR2 as SVGAGI.

J is TRBJ2-3 and V is TRBV9; D is ambiguous. Trimming shortened V by 0 bases and J by 3 bases, and 11 bases separated the two germline ends. The germline V gene has CDR1 SGDLS and CDR2 YYNGEE. There are 15 residues in the CDR3. The CDR3 nucleotides read TGTGCCAGCAGCGTAGTGAGACTCCAGACAGATACGCAGTATTTT. Translating it yields CASSVVRLQTDTQYF.